The T cell receptor (beta chain) under discussion was sequenced for a study of blood T cell repertoires in COVID-19. Study at large: Samples of COVID-19 (acute and convalescent) were obtained from the United States, Italy and Spain. Sources were T cells, B-cell-depleted T cells, or PBMCs; the material itself was cDNA or gDNA.

Some clones are missing from TCRdb's copy, which holds only in-frame ones; the method was immunoSEQ multiplex PCR. The table lists hundreds of thousands of clones, around nine tenths of them singletons. The V and J ends lost 2 bases and 1 base, in that order; junction bases with no gene match: 5. CDR1 SGHVS and CDR2 FNYEAQ come from the germline V gene. This CDR3 contains 17 residues. Input material: peripheral blood. V and J are TRBV7-6 and TRBJ2-1; 10 nucleotides match TRBD2. This clonotype was sampled from a man aged 60 to 75 with acute or convalescent COVID-19. CDR3 bases: TGTGCCAGCAGCTTATCTAGCGGGGGCCTATCCTACAATGAGCAGTTCTTC. This sequence encodes CASSLSSGGLSYNEQFF.